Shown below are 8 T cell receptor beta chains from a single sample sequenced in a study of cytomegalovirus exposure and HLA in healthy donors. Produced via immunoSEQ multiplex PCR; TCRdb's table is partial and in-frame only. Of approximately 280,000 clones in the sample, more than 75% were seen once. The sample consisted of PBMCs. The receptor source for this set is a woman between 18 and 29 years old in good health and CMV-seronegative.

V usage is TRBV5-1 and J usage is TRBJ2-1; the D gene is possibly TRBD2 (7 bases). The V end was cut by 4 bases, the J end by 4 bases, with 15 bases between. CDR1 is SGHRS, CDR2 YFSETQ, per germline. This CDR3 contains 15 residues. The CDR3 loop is CASSVGASGYNEQFF. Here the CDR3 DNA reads TGCGCCAGCAGCGTGGGGGCTAGCGGTTACAATGAGCAGTTCTTC.

CDR3 protein: CASSTTEGQGDYGYTF. CDR3 nucleotide sequence: TGTGCCAGCAGCACAACGGAGGGACAGGGGGACTATGGCTACACCTTC. V gene TRBV11-2 combines with J gene TRBJ1-2; 11 bases line up with TRBD1. Germline assignment: CDR1 SGHAT and CDR2 FQNNGV. The CDR3 loop spans 16 amino acids. V was pared by 5 bases and J by 3 bases, with 8 bases of the junction left unmatched.

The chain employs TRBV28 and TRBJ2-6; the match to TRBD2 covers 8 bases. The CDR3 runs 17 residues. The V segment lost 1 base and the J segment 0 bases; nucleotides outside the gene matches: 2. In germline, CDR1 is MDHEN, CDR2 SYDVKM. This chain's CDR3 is CASSLFTSGSGANVLTF. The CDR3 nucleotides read TGTGCCAGCAGTTTATTCACTAGCGGCTCTGGGGCCAACGTCCTGACTTTC.

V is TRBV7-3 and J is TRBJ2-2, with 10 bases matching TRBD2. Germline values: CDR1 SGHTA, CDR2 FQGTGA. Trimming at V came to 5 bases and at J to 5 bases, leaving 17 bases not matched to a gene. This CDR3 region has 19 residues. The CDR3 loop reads CASSQPGLAGAVVTGELFF. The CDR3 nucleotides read TGTGCCAGCAGCCAGCCGGGTCTAGCGGGAGCAGTGGTTACCGGGGAGCTGTTTTTT.

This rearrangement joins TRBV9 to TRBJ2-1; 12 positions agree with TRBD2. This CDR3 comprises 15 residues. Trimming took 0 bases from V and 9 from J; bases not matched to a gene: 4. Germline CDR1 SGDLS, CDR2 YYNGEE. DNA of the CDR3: TGTGCCAGCAGCGTAGCTAGCGGGAGGGGGAGTGAGCAGTTCTTC. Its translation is CASSVASGRGSEQFF.

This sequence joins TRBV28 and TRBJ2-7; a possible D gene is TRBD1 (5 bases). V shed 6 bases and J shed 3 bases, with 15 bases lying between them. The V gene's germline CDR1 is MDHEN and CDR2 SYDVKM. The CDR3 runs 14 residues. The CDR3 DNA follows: TGTGCCAGCAGAGGCCAGGGCACTGACTACGAGCAGTACTTC. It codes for CASRGQGTDYEQYF.

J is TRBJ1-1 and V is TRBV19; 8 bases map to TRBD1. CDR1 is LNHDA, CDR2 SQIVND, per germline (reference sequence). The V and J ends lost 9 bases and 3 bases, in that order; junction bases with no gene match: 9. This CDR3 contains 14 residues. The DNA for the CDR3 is TGTGCCAGCCAGGACAGGGCTTGGTACACTGAAGCTTTCTTT. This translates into CASQDRAWYTEAFF.

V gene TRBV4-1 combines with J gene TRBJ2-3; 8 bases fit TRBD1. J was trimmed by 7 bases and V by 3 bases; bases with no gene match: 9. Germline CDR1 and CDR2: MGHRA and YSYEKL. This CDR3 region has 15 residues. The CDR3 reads CASSQTGDMFYTQYF. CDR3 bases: TGCGCCAGCAGCCAGACAGGGGATATGTTCTATACGCAGTATTTT.